These T cell receptor beta chains were read from a single sample in a study of T cells in Graves' hyperthyroidism and ophthalmopathy. A single record per CDR3 protein comes from TCRdb applying MiXCR to the multiplex PCR reads. Of approximately 610,000 distinct CDR3 sequences detected, roughly a sixth appear once; the ten largest clones hold around a sixth. The sequencing sample was made of blood. These receptors were taken from a woman aged 18-29 years with Graves' hyperthyroidism. Each CDR3 is given with its conserved first and last residue.

TRBV7-2 CASTPPSGVQETQYF
TRBV7-8 CASSLEGGLYYEQYF
TRBV12-3/TRBV12-4 CASSSPWGREKSNYGYTF
TRBV12-5 CASGYFTGSGLNSPLHF
TRBV6-1 CASKGLAGGPAYEQYF
TRBV27 CASPRQGRRETQYF
TRBV7-9 CASSKGGPQGLSYEQYF
TRBV11-1 CASSLGDRRQETQYF
TRBV2 CASSDPSGTSGRYGDTQYF
TRBV4-1 CASSPGGTIYNSPLHF
TRBV12-3/TRBV12-4 CASRTGQGGTDTQYF
TRBV20-1 CSAHRLAGGHTDTQYF
TRBV28 CASSKGAEETQYF
TRBV7-6 CASSGASNWSQYF
TRBV13 CASSFSRVGGPVDEQFF
TRBV29-1 CSVGQGRVTEAFF
TRBV6-5 CASSYSAGLTYNEQFF
TRBV7-2 CASSFFGVFQETQYF
TRBV2 CASSFGTSLMTQYF
TRBV5-6 CASSSGQLNYNSPLHF
TRBV7-2 CASNDDRGAGMNTEAFF
TRBV20-1 CSANSRDTQYF
TRBV28 CASSLWGVGRSNTDTQYF
TRBV7-2 CASSLVPGSPSNQPQHF
TRBV4-1 CASSQFTDTQYF
TRBV4-2 CASSQENIAGLAEEQYF
TRBV6-1 CASTREASNEQFF
TRBV5-1 CASSLDQVVGAKNIQYF
TRBV11-3 CASSFRQFEQYF
TRBV6-2/TRBV6-3 CASSYSRQGSTDTQYF
TRBV10-2 CASSESPFLTDTQYF
TRBV20-1 CAVQPGLAGEETQYF
TRBV12-3/TRBV12-4 CASSLNRPSYEQYF
TRBV5-1 CASKPPGEREQFF
TRBV25-1 CASGGAVAYEQYF
TRBV15 CATSRGQGAQTNTGELFF
TRBV24-1 CATSEGGASTDTQYF
TRBV10-2 CASTLGYNSPLHF
TRBV2 CASSRPGPIYGYTF
TRBV12-3/TRBV12-4 CASTMDRVLNTEAFF
TRBV13 CASSLATPAGTETQYF
TRBV5-1 CASSLVQGSGNTIYF
TRBV6-1 CASSTRDRGFYQPQHF
TRBV29-1 CSASSGRYPYEQYF
TRBV20-1 CSASSLAGLKETQYF
TRBV2 CASRTGWTNTGELFF
TRBV20-1 CSARDPDRAITEAFF
TRBV29-1 CSVIGTTGYEQYF
TRBV7-2 CASSLVGQANYGYTF
TRBV9 CASSVGQSSYGYTF
TRBV10-2 CASSEDRNTEAFF
TRBV6-1 CASSELGNQPQHF
TRBV28 CASRTGGSGANVLTF